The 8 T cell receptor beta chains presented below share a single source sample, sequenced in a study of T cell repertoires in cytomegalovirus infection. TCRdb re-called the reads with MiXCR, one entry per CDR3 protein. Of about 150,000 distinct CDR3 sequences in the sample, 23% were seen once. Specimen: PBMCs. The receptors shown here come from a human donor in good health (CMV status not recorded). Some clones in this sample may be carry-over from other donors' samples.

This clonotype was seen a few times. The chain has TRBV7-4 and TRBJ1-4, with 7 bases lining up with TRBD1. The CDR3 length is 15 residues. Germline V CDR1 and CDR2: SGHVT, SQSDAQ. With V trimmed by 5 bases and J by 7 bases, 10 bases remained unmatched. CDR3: CASSPPGQIIEKLFF. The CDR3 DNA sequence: TGTGCCAGCAGCCCACCGGGACAGATAATTGAAAAACTGTTTTTT.

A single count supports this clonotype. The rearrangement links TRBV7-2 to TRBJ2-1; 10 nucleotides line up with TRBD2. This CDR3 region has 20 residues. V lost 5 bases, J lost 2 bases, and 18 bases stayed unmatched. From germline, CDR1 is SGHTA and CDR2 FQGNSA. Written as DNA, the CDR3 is TGTGCCAGCAGCCGGGCCCGGGACAGGATTACTAGCGGGACCTACAATGAGCAGTTCTTC. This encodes CASSRARDRITSGTYNEQFF.

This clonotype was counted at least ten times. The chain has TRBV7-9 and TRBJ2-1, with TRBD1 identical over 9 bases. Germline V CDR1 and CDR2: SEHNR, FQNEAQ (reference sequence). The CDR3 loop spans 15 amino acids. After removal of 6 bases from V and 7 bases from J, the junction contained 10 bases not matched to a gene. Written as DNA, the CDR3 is TGTGCCAGCAGTTCCGGGACAGGGTTGGGGAATGAGCAGTTCTTC. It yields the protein CASSSGTGLGNEQFF.

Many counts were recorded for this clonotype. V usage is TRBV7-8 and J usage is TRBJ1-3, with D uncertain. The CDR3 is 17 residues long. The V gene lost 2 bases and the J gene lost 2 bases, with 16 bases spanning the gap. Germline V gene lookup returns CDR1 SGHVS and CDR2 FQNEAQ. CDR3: CASSLSSWTLPGNTIYF. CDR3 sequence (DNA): TGTGCCAGCAGCTTATCTTCTTGGACCCTACCTGGAAACACCATATATTTT.

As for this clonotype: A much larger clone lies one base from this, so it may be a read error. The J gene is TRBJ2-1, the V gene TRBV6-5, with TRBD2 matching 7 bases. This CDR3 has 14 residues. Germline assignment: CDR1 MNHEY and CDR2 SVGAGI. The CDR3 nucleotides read TGTGCCAACAGTTACGTCGGGACTATCAATGAGCAGTTCTTC. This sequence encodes CANSYVGTINEQFF.

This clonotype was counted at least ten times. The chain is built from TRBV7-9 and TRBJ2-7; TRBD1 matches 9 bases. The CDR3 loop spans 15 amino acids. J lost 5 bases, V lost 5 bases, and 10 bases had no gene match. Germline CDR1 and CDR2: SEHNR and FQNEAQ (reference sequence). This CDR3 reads CASSPLGQGGHEQYF. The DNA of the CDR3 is TGTGCCAGCAGCCCCCTGGGACAGGGAGGCCACGAGCAGTACTTC.

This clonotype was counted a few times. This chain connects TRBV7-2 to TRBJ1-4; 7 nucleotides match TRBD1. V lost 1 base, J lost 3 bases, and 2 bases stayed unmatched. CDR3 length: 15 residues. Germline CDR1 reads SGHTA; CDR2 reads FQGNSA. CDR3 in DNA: TGTGCCAGCAGCTTAGGGGACAGCCCTAATGAAAAACTGTTTTTT. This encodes CASSLGDSPNEKLFF.

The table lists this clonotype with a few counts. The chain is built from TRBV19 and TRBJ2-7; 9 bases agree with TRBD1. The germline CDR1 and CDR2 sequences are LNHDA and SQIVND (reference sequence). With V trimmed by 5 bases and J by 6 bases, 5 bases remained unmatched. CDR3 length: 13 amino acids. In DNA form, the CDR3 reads TGTGCCAGTAGTGTTGGGACAGGGCGCGAGCAGTACTTC. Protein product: CASSVGTGREQYF.